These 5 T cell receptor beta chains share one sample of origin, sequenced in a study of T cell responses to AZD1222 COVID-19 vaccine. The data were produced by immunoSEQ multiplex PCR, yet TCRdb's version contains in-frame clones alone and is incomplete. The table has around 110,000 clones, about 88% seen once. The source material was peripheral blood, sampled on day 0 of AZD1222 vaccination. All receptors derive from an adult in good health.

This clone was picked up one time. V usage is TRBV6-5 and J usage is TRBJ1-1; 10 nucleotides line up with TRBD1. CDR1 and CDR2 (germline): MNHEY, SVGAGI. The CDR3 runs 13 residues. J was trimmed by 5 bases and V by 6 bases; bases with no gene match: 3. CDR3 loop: CASRPGQGTEAFF. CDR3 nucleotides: TGTGCCAGCAGACCGGGACAGGGGACTGAAGCTTTCTTT.

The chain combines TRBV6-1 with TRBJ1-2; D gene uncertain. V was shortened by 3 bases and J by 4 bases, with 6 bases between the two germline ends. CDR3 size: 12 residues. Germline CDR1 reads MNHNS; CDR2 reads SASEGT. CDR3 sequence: CASSERLYGYTF. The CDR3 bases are TGTGCCAGCAGTGAGAGGCTCTATGGCTACACCTTC.

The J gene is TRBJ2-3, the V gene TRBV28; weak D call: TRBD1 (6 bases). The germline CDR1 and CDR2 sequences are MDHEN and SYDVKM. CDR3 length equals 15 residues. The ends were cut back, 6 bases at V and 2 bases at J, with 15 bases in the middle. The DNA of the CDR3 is TGTGCCAGCAGCCTTAGGCAGGGACACACAGATACGCAGTATTTT. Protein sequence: CASSLRQGHTDTQYF.

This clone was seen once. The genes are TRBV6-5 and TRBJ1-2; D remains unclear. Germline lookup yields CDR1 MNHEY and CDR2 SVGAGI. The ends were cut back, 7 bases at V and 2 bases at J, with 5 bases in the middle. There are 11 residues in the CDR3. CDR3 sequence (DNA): TGTGCCAGCACCGGGAACTATGGCTACACCTTC. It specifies CASTGNYGYTF.

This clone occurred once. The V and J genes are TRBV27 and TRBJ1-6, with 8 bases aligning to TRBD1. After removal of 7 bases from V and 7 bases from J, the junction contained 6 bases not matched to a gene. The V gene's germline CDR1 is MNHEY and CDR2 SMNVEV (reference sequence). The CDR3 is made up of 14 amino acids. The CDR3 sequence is CASKHSGGNSPLHF. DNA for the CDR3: TGTGCCAGCAAGCATTCAGGGGGCAATTCACCCCTCCACTTT.